This T cell receptor (beta chain) was documented in a study of T cells of healthy individuals. In this sample, this clonotype turned up many times. TCRdb redid the calling of the 5' RACE reads with MiXCR, one entry per CDR3 protein. Of about 63,000 distinct CDR3 sequences detected, roughly 15% appear once; the ten largest clones hold about 4.7%. Germline V gene sequence: CDR1 MNHNS, CDR2 SASEGT. This CDR3 is 17 amino acids long. The V gene end was trimmed by 5 bases and the J gene end by 0 bases; junction bases not matched to a gene: 8. The V call is TRBV6-1, the J call TRBJ2-3; TRBD2 matches at 10 bases. This TCR derives from a human donor in good health. CDR3: CASSFARTSGSTDTQYF. The CDR3 nucleotides are TGTGCCAGCAGTTTTGCTAGGACTAGCGGAAGCACAGATACGCAGTATTTT.